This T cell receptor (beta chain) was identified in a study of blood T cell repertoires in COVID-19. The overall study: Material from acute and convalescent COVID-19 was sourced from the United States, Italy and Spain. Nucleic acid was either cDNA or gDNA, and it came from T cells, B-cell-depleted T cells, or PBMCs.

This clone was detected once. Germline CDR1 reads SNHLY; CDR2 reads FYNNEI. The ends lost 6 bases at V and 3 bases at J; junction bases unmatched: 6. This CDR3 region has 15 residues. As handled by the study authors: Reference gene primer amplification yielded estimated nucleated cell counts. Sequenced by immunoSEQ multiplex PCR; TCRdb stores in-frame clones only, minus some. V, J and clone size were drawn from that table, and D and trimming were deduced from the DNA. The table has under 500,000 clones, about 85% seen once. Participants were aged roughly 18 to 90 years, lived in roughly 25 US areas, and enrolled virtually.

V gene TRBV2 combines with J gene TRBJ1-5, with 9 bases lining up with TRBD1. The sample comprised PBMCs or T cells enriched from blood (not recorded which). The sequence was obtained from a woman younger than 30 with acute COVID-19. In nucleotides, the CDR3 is TGTGCCAGCAGCGCGGACAGGGGACTCAATCAGCCCCAGCATTTT. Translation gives CASSADRGLNQPQHF.